The 17 T cell receptor beta chains below were found in one sample sequenced in a study of cytomegalovirus exposure and HLA in healthy donors. PCR involved 60 Vbeta and 13 Jbeta primers. The assay was immunoSEQ multiplex PCR, and TCRdb's table has in-frame clones only and misses some. The sample includes 120,000 to 150,000 clones, around 10% of them seen just once. Sequencing was carried out using PBMCs. The receptors come from a male donor in good health and CMV-seronegative.

This rearrangement joins TRBV19 to TRBJ1-1; D might be TRBD1 (6 bases). Looked up from germline, CDR1 is LNHDA and CDR2 is SQIVND (reference sequence). Trimming cost V 6 bases and J 6 bases, with 17 bases left between them. The length of the CDR3 is 14 residues. The CDR3 loop reads CASSPDAGGPEAFF. The CDR3 region has the DNA TGTGCCAGTAGCCCGGACGCCGGGGGGCCTGAAGCTTTCTTT.

The chain combines TRBV2 with TRBJ1-3; TRBD1 aligns across 8 bases. Germline lookup yields CDR1 SNHLY and CDR2 FYNNEI. The J segment lost 3 bases and the V segment lost 0 bases, leaving 7 bases of the junction unmatched. This CDR3 is built from 17 residues. This CDR3 reads CASSEALPGGSGNTIYF. CDR3 DNA sequence: TGTGCCAGCAGTGAAGCGCTTCCAGGGGGCAGTGGAAACACCATATATTTT. The variable domain in full, completed from reference TRBV2 and TRBJ1-3, reads EPEVTQTPSHQVTQMGQEVILRCVPISNHLYFYWYRQILGQKVEFLVSFYNNEISEKSEIFDDQFSVERPDGSNFTLKIRSTKLEDSAMYFCASSEALPGGSGNTIYFGEGSWLTVV.

The rearrangement uses TRBV7-2 and TRBJ2-7; D is possibly TRBD1 (5 bases). The CDR3 extends over 13 amino acids. V was trimmed by 4 bases and J by 5 bases, leaving 12 bases between them. Germline CDR1 is SGHTA and CDR2 is FQGNSA. The CDR3 region is CASSSDNLHEQYF. In DNA form, the CDR3 reads TGTGCCAGCAGCTCGGACAATCTTCACGAGCAGTACTTC.

In its sample, this clone was seen a few times. J is TRBJ1-1 and V is TRBV5-1, with TRBD1 matching over 11 bases. The V gene end was trimmed by 3 bases and the J gene end by 8 bases; junction bases not matched to a gene: 6. Germline V gene data show CDR1 as SGHRS and CDR2 as YFSETQ. The CDR3 contains 14 residues. The CDR3 region has the DNA TGCGCCAGCAGCTCATCCGGGACAGGGGGGGAAGCTTTCTTT. Protein sequence: CASSSSGTGGEAFF.

The CDR3 DNA reads as TGTGCCAGCAGGGGGTGGGTAGCGGGGGGAGATCCATCTTCTTCCTACAATGAGCAGTTCTTC. Translating gives CASRGWVAGGDPSSSYNEQFF. The chain has TRBV27 and TRBJ2-1, with 10 bases matching TRBD2. The length of the CDR3 is 21 residues. Germline V CDR1 and CDR2: MNHEY, SMNVEV (reference sequence). Germline trimming cut 6 bases from V and 1 base from J; bases unmatched to any gene: 21.

The chain is built from TRBV7-6 and TRBJ1-4; D call uncertain. This CDR3 has 12 residues. Trimming took 5 bases from V and 14 from J, leaving 15 bases between them. Germline V CDR1 and CDR2: SGHVS, FNYEAQ. In nucleotides, the CDR3 is TGTGCCAGCAGCCCACTCGGAGGAAGTCTGTTTTTT. The encoded protein is CASSPLGGSLFF. Combining the CDR3 with reference TRBV7-6 and TRBJ1-4 gives the whole variable domain GAGVSQSPRYKVTKRGQDVALRCDPISGHVSLYWYRQALGQGPEFLTYFNYEAQQDKSGLPNDRFSAERPEGSISTLTIQRTEQRDSAMYRCASSPLGGSLFFGSGTQLSVL.

The V and J genes are TRBV2 and TRBJ1-2, with D tentatively TRBD1 (6 bases). CDR1 SNHLY and CDR2 FYNNEI come from the germline V gene. The CDR3 sequence is 11 residues long. Trimming shortened V by 10 bases and J by 8 bases, and 14 bases separated the two germline ends. DNA of the CDR3: TGTGCCACCAATACAGGGACCGGCTACACCTTC. Encoded protein: CATNTGTGYTF.

The chain is built from TRBV6-5 and TRBJ2-5, with D maybe TRBD1 (5 bases). CDR3 size: 16 residues. The V gene's germline CDR1 is MNHEY and CDR2 SVGAGI. Trimming cost V 2 bases and J 3 bases, with 16 bases left between them. The DNA for the CDR3 is TGTGCCAGCAGTTACGGGGCAGGGTGGGGAAAAGAGACCCAGTACTTC. This sequence encodes CASSYGAGWGKETQYF.

This clone has just a few counts. One end of the junction fails to match germline, which may point to a read error. The chain couples TRBV15 to TRBJ1-4; no definite D call. Germline CDR1 is LNHNV and CDR2 is YYDKDF (reference sequence). The CDR3 sequence is 14 residues long. The CDR3 nucleotides are TGTGCCACCAGCAGAGAACAGTTCAATGAAGAACTGTTTTTT. Residues: CATSREQFNEELFF.

The V and J genes are TRBV9 and TRBJ2-5; TRBD2 matches at 9 bases. V dropped 0 bases and J dropped 0; count of bases not matched to a gene: 9. In germline, CDR1 is SGDLS, CDR2 YYNGEE. The CDR3 is made up of 18 amino acids. Here the CDR3 reads CASSVGGGGVMYQETQYF. The CDR3 DNA reads TGTGCCAGCAGCGTAGGCGGCGGGGGGGTGATGTACCAAGAGACCCAGTACTTC.

This clone was observed a few times. V and J are TRBV5-1 and TRBJ2-3, with D tentatively TRBD1 (6 bases). Germline CDR1 and CDR2: SGHRS and YFSETQ. V lost 7 bases to trimming and J lost 3 bases, with 12 bases between them. The CDR3 loop spans 13 amino acids. DNA for the CDR3: TGCGCCAGCCTCGAGACAGGTACAGATACGCAGTATTTT. This sequence encodes CASLETGTDTQYF. Based on the CDR3 plus reference TRBV5-1 and TRBJ2-3, the full variable domain is KAGVTQTPRYLIKTRGQQVTLSCSPISGHRSVSWYQQTPGQGLQFLFEYFSETQRNKGNFPGRFSGRQFSNSRSEMNVSTLELGDSALYLCASLETGTDTQYFGPGTRLTVL.

Note on this clone: The sample carries other DNA sequences with the same CDR3. The chain recombines TRBV4-3 with TRBJ2-3, with D possibly being TRBD1 (5 bases). Per germline, CDR1 LGHNA and CDR2 YSLEER. CDR3 size: 13 residues. V was shortened by 0 bases and J by 5 bases, with 6 bases between the two germline ends. CDR3: CASSQDRGDTQYF. CDR3 DNA sequence: TGCGCCAGCAGCCAAGATAGGGGAGATACGCAGTATTTT.

This clone was seen more than once but under ten times. V gene TRBV19 combines with J gene TRBJ1-1; 10 bases are a match to TRBD1. CDR3 length: 17 amino acids. The V gene's germline CDR1 is LNHDA and CDR2 SQIVND (reference sequence). With 5 bases clipped from V and 2 bases from J, the junction kept 11 bases outside the gene matches. The CDR3 loop reads CASSSRGTGATNTEAFF. For the CDR3, the DNA is TGTGCCAGTAGTTCTCGCGGGACAGGGGCAACAAACACTGAAGCTTTCTTT.

There are a few counts of this clone. J is TRBJ1-5 and V is TRBV4-1; D call uncertain. Germline V gene sequence: CDR1 MGHRA, CDR2 YSYEKL. The CDR3 has 15 residues. Deletions cut 1 base from V and 8 bases from J, with 15 bases between. CDR3 sequence reads: CASSQGGFRTKPQHF. The CDR3 DNA reads as TGCGCCAGCAGCCAAGGGGGATTTAGGACTAAGCCCCAGCATTTT.

The J gene is TRBJ1-1, the V gene TRBV21-1; the table gives TRBD1 as D, unverified against the DNA. TRBV21-1 is an annotated pseudogene. This CDR3 is built from 13 residues. The CDR3 nucleotides read TGTGCCAGCAGCAAAGTGCAGGGAACTGAAGCTTTCTTT. Its translation is CASSKVQGTEAFF.

The chain uses TRBV7-9 and TRBJ2-3; 8 positions agree with TRBD2. CDR3 length equals 16 residues. V lost 1 base and J lost 1; bases outside the gene matches: 4. Germline V gene data show CDR1 as SEHNR and CDR2 as FQNEAQ (reference sequence). DNA for the CDR3: TGTGCCAGCAGCTTAGTCGGTAGCGGGGGCACAGATACGCAGTATTTT. It translates to CASSLVGSGGTDTQYF.

Comments on this clone: Other DNA sequences within the sample encode an identical CDR3. This chain uses TRBV2 with TRBJ2-7; D unresolved. The germline V gene has CDR1 SNHLY and CDR2 FYNNEI. V lost 9 bases and J lost 3, with 12 bases in between. The CDR3 has 12 amino acids. DNA of the CDR3: TGTGCCAGTAGCTCAGTCAACTACGAGCAGTACTTC. Translating gives CASSSVNYEQYF.